These T cell receptor beta chains were read from a single sample in a study of CD8 T cells in ankylosing spondylitis. Using its own MiXCR run on the 5' RACE reads, TCRdb lists one record per CDR3 protein. The data show a few hundred thousand distinct CDR3 sequences, with more than 9% seen just once and 21% held by the top ten. Sequenced material: blood, either unsorted or a sorted T cell fraction (not recorded which). These receptors all stem from a male donor with ankylosing spondylitis or in good health (not recorded which). The CDR3 runs from the conserved cysteine through the conserved F or W. A D gene is named only where the DNA matches it firmly. Some rows have no size entry. The others give once, few or many, or a class for an expanded clone.

j_call d_call v_call clone_size cdr3_aa cdr3_nt
TRBJ1-1 NA TRBV11-2 many CASSLDYRVNTEAFF TGTGCCAGCAGCTTAGATTACAGGGTGAACACTGAAGCTTTCTTT
TRBJ2-1 NA TRBV5-1 NA CASSLGPSQGREQFF TGCGCCAGCAGCTTGGGACCTTCGCAGGGCCGGGAGCAGTTCTTC
TRBJ1-1 TRBD1 TRBV18 many CASSPGPGQETNTEAFF TGTGCCAGCTCACCGGGACCGGGACAGGAGACGAACACTGAAGCTTTCTTT
TRBJ2-1 TRBD1 TRBV9 few CASSTPGQGTENEQFF TGTGCCAGCAGCACCCCGGGACAGGGGACAGAGAATGAGCAGTTCTTC
TRBJ1-1 TRBD1 TRBV7-2 NA CASSPGQGRGNTEAFF TGTGCCAGCAGCCCCGGACAGGGGAGGGGGAACACTGAAGCTTTCTTT
TRBJ2-7 TRBD1 TRBV20-1 NA CSALRTGGHEQYF TGCAGTGCATTACGGACAGGGGGCCACGAGCAGTACTTC
TRBJ1-6 NA TRBV12-3/TRBV12-4 many CASSLGEDSPLHF TGTGCCAGCAGTTTAGGAGAGGATTCACCCCTCCACTTT
TRBJ1-1 TRBD1 TRBV5-1 NA CASSLTGGTGEAFF TGCGCCAGCAGCTTGACAGGGGGCACGGGTGAAGCTTTCTTT
TRBJ2-5 TRBD2 TRBV9 few CASSRNTGLAEETQYF TGTGCCAGCAGCAGAAACACGGGACTAGCGGAAGAGACCCAGTACTTC
TRBJ2-3 NA TRBV29-1 many CSVPRQDSTDTQYF TGCAGCGTTCCAAGACAGGATAGCACAGATACGCAGTATTTT
TRBJ1-1 NA TRBV11-2 few CASSSQQNTEAFF TGTGCCAGCAGCAGCCAGCAGAACACTGAAGCTTTCTTT
TRBJ1-5 NA TRBV7-9 NA CASRRHLCSNQPQHF TGTGCCAGCAGACGCCACTTATGTAGCAATCAGCCCCAGCATTTT
TRBJ1-1 NA TRBV12-3/TRBV12-4 NA CASSLWGNEAFF TGTGCCAGCAGTTTATGGGGAAATGAAGCTTTCTTT
TRBJ1-1 TRBD1 TRBV7-2 many CASSLRQGGGTEAFF TGTGCCAGCAGCTTACGACAGGGAGGGGGCACTGAAGCTTTCTTT
TRBJ1-4 NA TRBV5-1 many CASSLDSGGDGEKLFF TGCGCCAGCAGCTTGGACTCCGGGGGCGATGGGGAAAAACTGTTTTTT
TRBJ2-2 NA TRBV6-1 many CASMAELSPGELFF TGTGCCAGCATGGCCGAACTGAGCCCCGGGGAGCTGTTTTTT
TRBJ2-3 TRBD2 TRBV20-1 many CSARVGGGVELVADTQYF TGCAGTGCTAGAGTCGGCGGGGGGGTGGAGTTGGTAGCAGATACGCAGTATTTT
TRBJ2-7 TRBD1 TRBV4-2 many CASSPRDRESYEQYF TGTGCCAGCAGCCCCCGGGACAGGGAATCCTACGAGCAGTACTTC
TRBJ2-7 NA TRBV7-9 few CASSFLWGSGEQYF TGTGCCAGCAGCTTCCTTTGGGGGAGCGGCGAGCAGTACTTC
TRBJ2-1 TRBD1 TRBV7-2 NA CASSLRIGTGVYNEQFF TGTGCCAGCAGCTTAAGAATTGGGACAGGGGTTTACAATGAGCAGTTCTTC
TRBJ2-3 TRBD2 TRBV29-1 few CSIGSGTLDTQYF TGCAGTATTGGTAGCGGGACCCTAGATACGCAGTATTTT
TRBJ2-7 TRBD2 TRBV7-2 NA CASSLGGLADTYEQYF TGTGCCAGCAGCTTAGGCGGGCTAGCGGACACCTACGAGCAGTACTTC
TRBJ1-1 TRBD1 TRBV28 NA CASSYQGTGDTEAFF TGTGCCAGCAGTTACCAGGGGACAGGGGACACTGAAGCTTTCTTT
TRBJ2-1 TRBD1 TRBV7-2 NA CASSPDRGSYNEQFF TGTGCCAGCAGCCCGGACAGGGGTTCCTACAATGAGCAGTTCTTC
TRBJ1-2 NA TRBV6-1 NA CASSESGRDGLGYTF TGTGCCAGCAGTGAATCTGGACGGGATGGTCTTGGCTACACCTTC
TRBJ1-6 NA TRBV30 many CAWKQGYHPLHF TGTGCCTGGAAACAGGGATATCATCCCCTCCACTTT
TRBJ2-5 NA TRBV12-3/TRBV12-4 many CASSPFDGETQYF TGTGCCAGCAGTCCTTTCGACGGAGAGACCCAGTACTTC
TRBJ2-1 NA TRBV5-1 many CASRQQGSTHEQFF TGCGCCAGCCGTCAACAGGGATCTACCCATGAGCAGTTCTTC
TRBJ2-1 TRBD2 TRBV5-1 NA CASSYSGGNYNEQFF TGCGCCAGCAGTTATAGCGGGGGGAACTACAATGAGCAGTTCTTC
TRBJ2-3 TRBD2 TRBV7-3 few CASSVAGQTTDTQYF TGTGCCAGCAGCGTAGCGGGGCAGACCACAGATACGCAGTATTTT
TRBJ1-5 TRBD1 TRBV29-1 NA CSVGTGGTHPQHF TGCAGCGTCGGGACAGGGGGGACTCACCCCCAGCATTTT
TRBJ2-3 TRBD2 TRBV20-1 many CSRGGQDTQYF TGCAGTCGCGGGGGGCAAGATACGCAGTATTTT
TRBJ1-5 NA TRBV19 few CASHNLGTASNQPQHF TGTGCCAGCCATAACCTCGGGACCGCTAGCAATCAGCCCCAGCATTTT
TRBJ2-3 NA TRBV7-8 many CASSYAVSTDTQYF TGTGCCAGCAGCTACGCGGTGAGCACAGATACGCAGTATTTT
TRBJ2-1 NA TRBV20-1 many CSASINNEQFF TGCAGTGCTAGTATCAACAATGAGCAGTTCTTC
TRBJ2-5 TRBD2 TRBV7-9 NA CASSLALLAVPPETQYF TGTGCCAGCAGCTTAGCTTTGCTAGCGGTCCCTCCTGAGACCCAGTACTTC
TRBJ2-3 TRBD1 TRBV5-6 few CASATRGGTGSTDTQYF TGTGCCAGCGCAACAAGGGGTGGGACAGGGAGCACAGATACGCAGTATTTT
TRBJ1-1 NA TRBV5-1 NA CASSLGGGLNTEAFF TGCGCCAGCAGCTTGGGGGGCGGATTGAACACTGAAGCTTTCTTT
TRBJ1-6 NA TRBV12-3/TRBV12-4 many CASSFDKARSPLHF TGTGCCAGCAGTTTTGACAAGGCGAGATCACCCCTCCACTTT
TRBJ2-1 NA TRBV20-1 few CSARVSFGIPIYNEQFF TGCAGTGCTAGAGTCTCCTTTGGGATCCCGATTTACAATGAGCAGTTCTTC
TRBJ2-6 TRBD1 TRBV7-8 many CASSRRDRESSGANVLTF TGTGCCAGCAGCAGAAGGGACAGGGAGAGCTCTGGGGCCAACGTCCTGACTTTC
TRBJ2-7 NA TRBV3-1 many CASSQSVSYEQYF TGTGCCAGCAGCCAATCAGTGTCCTACGAGCAGTACTTC
TRBJ2-7 TRBD1 TRBV28 few CASSRTTGVRDEQYF TGTGCCAGCAGCCGAACCACAGGGGTGAGGGACGAGCAGTACTTC
TRBJ1-1 TRBD1 TRBV7-3 NA CASSLIPGTGALTEAFF TGTGCCAGCAGCTTAATCCCCGGGACAGGGGCCCTCACTGAAGCTTTCTTT
TRBJ2-2 NA TRBV18 NA CASSPSSGELFF TGTGCCAGCTCACCATCCTCCGGGGAGCTGTTTTTT
TRBJ1-4 NA TRBV11-2 NA CASRVTGDGDKLFF TGTGCCAGCAGAGTAACGGGGGATGGGGATAAACTGTTTTTT
TRBJ2-5 NA TRBV5-1 few CASSWGGEETQYF TGCGCCAGCAGCTGGGGGGGCGAAGAGACCCAGTACTTC
TRBJ2-5 NA TRBV6-5 many CASSYSARDETQYF TGTGCCAGCAGTTACTCGGCTCGGGATGAGACCCAGTACTTC
TRBJ1-5 TRBD1 TRBV12-3/TRBV12-4 few CASTQTGGPYQPQHF TGTGCCAGCACCCAGACAGGGGGCCCGTATCAGCCCCAGCATTTT
TRBJ2-2 NA TRBV9 many CASSIGGAGTGELFF TGTGCCAGCAGTATAGGGGGGGCGGGCACCGGGGAGCTGTTTTTT
TRBJ2-2 NA TRBV7-2 many CASSLRNTGELFF TGTGCCAGCAGCCTACGGAACACCGGGGAGCTGTTTTTT
TRBJ2-2 TRBD1 TRBV5-6 many CASSFRDRVTGELFF TGTGCCAGCAGCTTCCGGGACAGGGTCACCGGGGAGCTGTTTTTT